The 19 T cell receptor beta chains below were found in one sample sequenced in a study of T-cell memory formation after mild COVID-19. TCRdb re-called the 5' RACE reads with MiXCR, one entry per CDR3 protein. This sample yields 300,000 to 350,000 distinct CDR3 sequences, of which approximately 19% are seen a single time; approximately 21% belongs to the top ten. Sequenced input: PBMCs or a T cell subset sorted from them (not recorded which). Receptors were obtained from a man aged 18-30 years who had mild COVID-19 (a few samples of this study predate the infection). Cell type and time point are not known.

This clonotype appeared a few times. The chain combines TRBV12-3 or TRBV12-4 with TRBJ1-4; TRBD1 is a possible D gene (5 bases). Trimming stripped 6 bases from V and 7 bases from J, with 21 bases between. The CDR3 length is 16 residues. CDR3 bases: TGTGCCAGCAGCCCCTACGCAGGACAAGTCAGTGAAAAACTGTTTTTT. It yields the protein CASSPYAGQVSEKLFF.

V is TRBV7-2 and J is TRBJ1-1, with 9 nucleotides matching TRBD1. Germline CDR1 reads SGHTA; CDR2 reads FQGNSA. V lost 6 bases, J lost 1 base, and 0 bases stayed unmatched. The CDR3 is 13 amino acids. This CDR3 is CASRGQGNTEAFF. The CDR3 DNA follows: TGTGCCAGCAGGGGACAGGGGAACACTGAAGCTTTCTTT.

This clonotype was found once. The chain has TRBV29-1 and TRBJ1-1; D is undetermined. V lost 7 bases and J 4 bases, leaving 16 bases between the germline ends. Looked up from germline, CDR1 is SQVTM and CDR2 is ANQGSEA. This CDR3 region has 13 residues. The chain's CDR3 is CSGANPDRTEAFF. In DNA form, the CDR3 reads TGCAGCGGGGCAAATCCTGACCGCACTGAAGCTTTCTTT.

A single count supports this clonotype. CDR3 protein: CASSLVAPAGALTDTQYF. The DNA for the CDR3 is TGTGCCAGCAGCTTAGTCGCGCCGGCGGGGGCCCTCACAGATACGCAGTATTTT. V and J are TRBV7-6 and TRBJ2-3; maybe TRBD2 (7 bases). The V end lost 1 base, the J end lost 2 bases, and 19 bases lay between the germline ends. Germline assignment: CDR1 SGHVS and CDR2 FNYEAQ. The CDR3 extends over 18 amino acids.

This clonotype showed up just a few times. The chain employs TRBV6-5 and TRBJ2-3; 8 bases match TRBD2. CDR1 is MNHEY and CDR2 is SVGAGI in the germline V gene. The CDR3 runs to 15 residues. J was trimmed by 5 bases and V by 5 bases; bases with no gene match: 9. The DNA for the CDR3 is TGTGCCAGCAGTAAGCAGCGGGGGCAGGAAGATACGCAGTATTTT. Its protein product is CASSKQRGQEDTQYF.

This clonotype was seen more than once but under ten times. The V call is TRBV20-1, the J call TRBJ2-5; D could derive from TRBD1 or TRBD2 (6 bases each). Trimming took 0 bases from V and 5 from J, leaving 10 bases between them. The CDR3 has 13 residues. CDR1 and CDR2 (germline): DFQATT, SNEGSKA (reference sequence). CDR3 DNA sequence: TGCAGTGCTAGAGACGGGGGCCGGGAGACCCAGTACTTC. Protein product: CSARDGGRETQYF.

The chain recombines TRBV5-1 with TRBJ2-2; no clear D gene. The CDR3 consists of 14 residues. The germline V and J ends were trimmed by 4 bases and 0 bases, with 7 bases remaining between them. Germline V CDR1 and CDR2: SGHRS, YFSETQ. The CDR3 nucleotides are TGCGCCAGCAGCCAAACAACGAACACCGGGGAGCTGTTTTTT. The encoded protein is CASSQTTNTGELFF.

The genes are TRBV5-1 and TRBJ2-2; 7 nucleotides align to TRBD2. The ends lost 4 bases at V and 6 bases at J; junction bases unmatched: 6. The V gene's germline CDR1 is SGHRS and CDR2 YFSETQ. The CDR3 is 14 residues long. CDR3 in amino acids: CASSQAGLAGELFF. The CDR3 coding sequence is TGCGCCAGCAGCCAAGCGGGGCTCGCCGGGGAGCTGTTTTTT.

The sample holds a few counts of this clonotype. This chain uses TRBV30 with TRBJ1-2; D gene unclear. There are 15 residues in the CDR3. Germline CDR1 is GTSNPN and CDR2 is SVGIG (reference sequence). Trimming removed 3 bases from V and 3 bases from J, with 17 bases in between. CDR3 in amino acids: CAWRPLSTADYGYTF. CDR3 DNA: TGTGCCTGGAGGCCCTTATCCACAGCAGACTATGGCTACACCTTC.

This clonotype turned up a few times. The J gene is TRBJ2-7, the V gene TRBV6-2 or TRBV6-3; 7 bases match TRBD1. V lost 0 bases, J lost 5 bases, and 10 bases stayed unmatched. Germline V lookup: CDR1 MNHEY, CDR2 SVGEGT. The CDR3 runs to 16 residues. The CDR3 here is CASSYSSRPGGNEQYV. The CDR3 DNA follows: TGTGCCAGCAGTTACTCGAGTAGGCCAGGGGGAAACGAGCAGTACGTC.

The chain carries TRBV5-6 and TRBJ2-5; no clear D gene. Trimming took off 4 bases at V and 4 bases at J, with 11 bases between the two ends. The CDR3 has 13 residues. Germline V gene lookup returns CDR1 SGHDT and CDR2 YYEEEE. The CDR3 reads CASSPTWGETQYF. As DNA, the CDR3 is TGTGCCAGCAGCCCTACATGGGGAGAGACCCAGTACTTC.

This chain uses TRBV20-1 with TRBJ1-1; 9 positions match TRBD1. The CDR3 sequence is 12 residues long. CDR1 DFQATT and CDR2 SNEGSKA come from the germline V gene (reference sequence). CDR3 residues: CSGTGLNTEAFF. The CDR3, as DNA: TGCAGCGGGACAGGGCTGAACACTGAAGCTTTCTTT.

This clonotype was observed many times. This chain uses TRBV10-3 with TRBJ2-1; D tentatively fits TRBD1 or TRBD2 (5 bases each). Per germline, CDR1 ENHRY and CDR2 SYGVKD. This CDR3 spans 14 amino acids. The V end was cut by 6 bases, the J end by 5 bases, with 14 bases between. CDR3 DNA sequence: TGTGCCATCAGGCCCGGGACGGAAGACAATGAGCAGTTCTTC. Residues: CAIRPGTEDNEQFF.

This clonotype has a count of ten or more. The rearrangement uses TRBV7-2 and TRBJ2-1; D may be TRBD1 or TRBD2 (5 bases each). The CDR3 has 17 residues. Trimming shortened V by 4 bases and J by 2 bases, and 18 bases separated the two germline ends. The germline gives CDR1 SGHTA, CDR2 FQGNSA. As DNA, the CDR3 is TGTGCCAGCAGCTCCCTGGGGGTCGGGGTAGCCTACAATGAGCAGTTCTTC. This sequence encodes CASSSLGVGVAYNEQFF.

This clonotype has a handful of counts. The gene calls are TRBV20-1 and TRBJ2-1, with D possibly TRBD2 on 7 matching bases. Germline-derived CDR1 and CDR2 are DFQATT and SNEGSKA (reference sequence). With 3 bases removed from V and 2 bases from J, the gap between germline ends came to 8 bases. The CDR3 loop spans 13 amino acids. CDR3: CSASGGPYNEQFF. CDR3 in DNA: TGCAGTGCTAGCGGGGGGCCCTACAATGAGCAGTTCTTC.

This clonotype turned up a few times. Written as DNA, the CDR3 is TGTGCCAGCAGCCTATTAATCAACAGGGGGGTCCAAGAGACCCAGTACTTC. Amino acid sequence: CASSLLINRGVQETQYF. V is TRBV7-2 and J is TRBJ2-5; 8 bases are a match to TRBD1. The CDR3 loop spans 17 amino acids. CDR1 is SGHTA, CDR2 FQGNSA, per germline. V dropped 5 bases and J dropped 1; count of bases not matched to a gene: 12.

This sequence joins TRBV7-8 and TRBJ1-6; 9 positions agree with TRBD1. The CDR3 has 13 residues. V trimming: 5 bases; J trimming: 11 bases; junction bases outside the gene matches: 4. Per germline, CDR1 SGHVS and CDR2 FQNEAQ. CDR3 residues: CASSQGQGPPLHF. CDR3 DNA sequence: TGTGCCAGCAGCCAAGGACAGGGGCCACCCCTCCACTTT.

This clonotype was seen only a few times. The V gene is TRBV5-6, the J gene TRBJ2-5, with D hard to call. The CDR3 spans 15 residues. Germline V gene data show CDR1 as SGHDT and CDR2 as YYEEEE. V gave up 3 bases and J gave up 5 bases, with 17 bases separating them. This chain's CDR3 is CASSSYNSEMETQYF. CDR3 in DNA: TGTGCCAGCAGCTCCTACAACAGTGAGATGGAGACCCAGTACTTC.

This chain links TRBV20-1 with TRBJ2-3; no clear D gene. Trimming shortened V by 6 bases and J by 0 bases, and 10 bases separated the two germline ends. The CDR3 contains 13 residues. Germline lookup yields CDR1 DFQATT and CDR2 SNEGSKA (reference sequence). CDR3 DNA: TGCAGTGCAAGTCCCCAGAGCACAGATACGCAGTATTTT. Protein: CSASPQSTDTQYF.